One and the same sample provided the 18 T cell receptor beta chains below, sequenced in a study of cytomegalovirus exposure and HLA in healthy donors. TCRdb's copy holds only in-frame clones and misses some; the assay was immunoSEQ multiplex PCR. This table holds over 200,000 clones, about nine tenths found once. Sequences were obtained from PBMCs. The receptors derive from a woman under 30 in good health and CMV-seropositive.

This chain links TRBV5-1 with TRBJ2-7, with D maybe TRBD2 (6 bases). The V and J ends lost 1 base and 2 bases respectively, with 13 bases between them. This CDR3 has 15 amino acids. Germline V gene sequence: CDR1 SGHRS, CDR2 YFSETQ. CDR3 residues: CASSLSGGDPYEQYF. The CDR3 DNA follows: TGCGCCAGCAGCTTGAGTGGAGGGGATCCCTACGAGCAGTACTTC.

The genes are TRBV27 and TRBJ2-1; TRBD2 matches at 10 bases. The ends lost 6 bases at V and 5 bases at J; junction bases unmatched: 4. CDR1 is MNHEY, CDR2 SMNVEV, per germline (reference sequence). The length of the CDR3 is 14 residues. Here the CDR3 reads CASRRTSGDNEQFF. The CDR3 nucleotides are TGTGCCAGCAGAAGGACTAGCGGAGACAATGAGCAGTTCTTC.

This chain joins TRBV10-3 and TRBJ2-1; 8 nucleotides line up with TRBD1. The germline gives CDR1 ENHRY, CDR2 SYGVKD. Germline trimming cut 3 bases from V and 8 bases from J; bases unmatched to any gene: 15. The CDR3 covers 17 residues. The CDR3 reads CAISDLVKRTGKDEQFF. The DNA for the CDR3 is TGTGCCATCAGTGACCTCGTTAAAAGGACAGGGAAAGATGAGCAGTTCTTC.

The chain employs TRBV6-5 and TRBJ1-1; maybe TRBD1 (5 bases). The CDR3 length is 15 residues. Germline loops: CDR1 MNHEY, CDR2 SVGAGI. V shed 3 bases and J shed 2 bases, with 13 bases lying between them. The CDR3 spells CASSYNGGTNTEAFF. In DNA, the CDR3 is TGTGCCAGCAGTTATAACGGAGGGACCAACACTGAAGCTTTCTTT.

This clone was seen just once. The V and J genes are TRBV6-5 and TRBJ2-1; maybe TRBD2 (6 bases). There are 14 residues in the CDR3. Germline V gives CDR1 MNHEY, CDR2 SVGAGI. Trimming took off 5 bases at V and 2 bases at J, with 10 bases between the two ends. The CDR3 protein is CASSPGLTYNEQFF. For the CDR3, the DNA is TGTGCCAGCAGTCCGGGACTCACCTACAATGAGCAGTTCTTC.

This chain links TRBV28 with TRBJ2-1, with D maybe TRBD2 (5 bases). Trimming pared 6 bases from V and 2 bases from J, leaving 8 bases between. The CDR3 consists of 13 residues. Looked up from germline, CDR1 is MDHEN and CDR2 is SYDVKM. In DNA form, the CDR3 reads TGTGCCAGCAGCGTCGGGACCTACAATGAGCAGTTCTTC. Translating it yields CASSVGTYNEQFF.

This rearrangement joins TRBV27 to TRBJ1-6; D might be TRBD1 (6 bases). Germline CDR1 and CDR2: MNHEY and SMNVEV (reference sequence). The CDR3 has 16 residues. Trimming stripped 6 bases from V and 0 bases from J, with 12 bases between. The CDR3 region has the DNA TGTGCCAGCAGCCGACAGGCTATCTCCTATAATTCACCCCTCCACTTT. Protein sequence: CASSRQAISYNSPLHF.

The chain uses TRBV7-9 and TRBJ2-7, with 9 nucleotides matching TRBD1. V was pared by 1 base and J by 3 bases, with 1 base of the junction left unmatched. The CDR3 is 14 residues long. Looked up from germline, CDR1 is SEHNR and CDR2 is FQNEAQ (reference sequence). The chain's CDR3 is CASSLGTGVYEQYF. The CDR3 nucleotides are TGTGCCAGCAGCTTAGGGACAGGGGTCTACGAGCAGTACTTC.

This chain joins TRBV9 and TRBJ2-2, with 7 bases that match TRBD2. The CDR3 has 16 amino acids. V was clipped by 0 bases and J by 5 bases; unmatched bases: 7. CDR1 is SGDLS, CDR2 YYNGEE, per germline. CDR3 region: CASSVVEGGLTGELFF. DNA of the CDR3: TGTGCCAGCAGCGTAGTGGAGGGAGGGTTAACCGGGGAGCTGTTTTTT.

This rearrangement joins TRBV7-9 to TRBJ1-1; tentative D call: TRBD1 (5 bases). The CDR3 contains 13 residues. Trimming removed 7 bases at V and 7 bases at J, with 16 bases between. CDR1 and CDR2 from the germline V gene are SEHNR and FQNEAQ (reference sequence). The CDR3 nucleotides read TGTGCCAGCAAGGAGACAGCTAATGGTGAAGCTTTCTTT. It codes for CASKETANGEAFF.

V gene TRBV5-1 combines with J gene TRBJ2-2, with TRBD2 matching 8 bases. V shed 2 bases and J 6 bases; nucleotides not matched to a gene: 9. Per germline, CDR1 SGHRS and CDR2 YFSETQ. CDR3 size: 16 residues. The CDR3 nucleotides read TGCGCCAGCAGCTTAGTAGCAGCGGGAGAGTCCGGGGAGCTGTTTTTT. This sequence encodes CASSLVAAGESGELFF.

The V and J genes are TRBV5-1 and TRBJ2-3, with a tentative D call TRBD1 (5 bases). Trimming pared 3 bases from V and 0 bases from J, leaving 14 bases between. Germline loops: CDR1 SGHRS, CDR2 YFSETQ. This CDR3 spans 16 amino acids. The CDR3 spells CASSSHWGASTDTQYF. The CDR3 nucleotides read TGCGCCAGCAGCTCCCACTGGGGCGCTAGCACAGATACGCAGTATTTT.

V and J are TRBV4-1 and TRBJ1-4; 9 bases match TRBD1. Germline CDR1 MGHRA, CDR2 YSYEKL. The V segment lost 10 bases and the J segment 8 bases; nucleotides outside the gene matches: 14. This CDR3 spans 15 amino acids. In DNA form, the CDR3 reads TGCGCCACCGTTGACAGGGGGGGAAAAGGGGAAAAACTGTTTTTT. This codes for CATVDRGGKGEKLFF.

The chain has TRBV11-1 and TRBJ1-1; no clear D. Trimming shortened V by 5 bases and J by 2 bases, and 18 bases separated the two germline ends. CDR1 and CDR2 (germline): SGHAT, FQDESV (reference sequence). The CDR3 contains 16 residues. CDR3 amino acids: CASSRGVSTLNTEAFF. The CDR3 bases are TGTGCCAGCAGCCGCGGGGTCAGCACCTTAAACACTGAAGCTTTCTTT.

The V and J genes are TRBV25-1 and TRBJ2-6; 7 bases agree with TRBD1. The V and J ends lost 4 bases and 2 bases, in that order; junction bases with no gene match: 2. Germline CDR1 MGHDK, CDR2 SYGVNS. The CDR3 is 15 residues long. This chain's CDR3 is CASSGQGAGANVLTF. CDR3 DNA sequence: TGTGCCAGCAGTGGGCAGGGGGCTGGGGCCAACGTCCTGACTTTC.

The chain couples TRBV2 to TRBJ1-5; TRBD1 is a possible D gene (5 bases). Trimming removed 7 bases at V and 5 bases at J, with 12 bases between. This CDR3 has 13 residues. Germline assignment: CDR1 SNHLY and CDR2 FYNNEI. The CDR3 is CASTGGEDQPQHF. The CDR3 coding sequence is TGTGCCAGCACTGGAGGGGAGGATCAGCCCCAGCATTTT.

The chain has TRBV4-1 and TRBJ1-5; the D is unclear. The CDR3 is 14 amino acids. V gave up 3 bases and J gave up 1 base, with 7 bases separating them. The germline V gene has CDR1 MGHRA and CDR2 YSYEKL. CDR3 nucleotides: TGCGCCAGCAGCCATTACATGAGCAATCAGCCCCAGCATTTT. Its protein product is CASSHYMSNQPQHF.

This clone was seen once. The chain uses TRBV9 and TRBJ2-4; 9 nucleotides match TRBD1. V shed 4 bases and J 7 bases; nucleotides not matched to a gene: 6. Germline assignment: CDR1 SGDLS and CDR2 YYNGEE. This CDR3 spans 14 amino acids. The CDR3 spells CASSSGTGLNIQYF. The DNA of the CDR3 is TGTGCCAGCAGCTCGGGGACAGGGCTGAACATTCAGTACTTC. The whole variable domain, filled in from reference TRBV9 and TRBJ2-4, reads DSGVTQTPKHLITATGQRVTLRCSPRSGDLSVYWYQQSLDQGLQFLIQYYNGEERAKGNILERFSAQQFPDLHSELNLSSLELGDSALYFCASSSGTGLNIQYFGAGTRLSVL.